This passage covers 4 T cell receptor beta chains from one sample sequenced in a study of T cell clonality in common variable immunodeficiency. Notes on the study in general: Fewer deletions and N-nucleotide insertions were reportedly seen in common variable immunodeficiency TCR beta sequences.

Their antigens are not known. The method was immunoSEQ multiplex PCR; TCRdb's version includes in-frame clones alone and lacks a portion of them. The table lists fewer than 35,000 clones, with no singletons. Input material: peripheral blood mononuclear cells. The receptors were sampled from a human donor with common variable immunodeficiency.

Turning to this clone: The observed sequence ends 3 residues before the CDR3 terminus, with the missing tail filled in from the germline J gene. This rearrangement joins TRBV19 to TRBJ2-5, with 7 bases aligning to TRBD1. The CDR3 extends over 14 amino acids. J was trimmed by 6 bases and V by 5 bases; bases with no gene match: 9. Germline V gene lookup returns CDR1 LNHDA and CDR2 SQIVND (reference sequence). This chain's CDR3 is CASSPLGGRKTQYF. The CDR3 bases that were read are TGTGCCAGTAGTCCCCTAGGGGGCAGAAAGACC.

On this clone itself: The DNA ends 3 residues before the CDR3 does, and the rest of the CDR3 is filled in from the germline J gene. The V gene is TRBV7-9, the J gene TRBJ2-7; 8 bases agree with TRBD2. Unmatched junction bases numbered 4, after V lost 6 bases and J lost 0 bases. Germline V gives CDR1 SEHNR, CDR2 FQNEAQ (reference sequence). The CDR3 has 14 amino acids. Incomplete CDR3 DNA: TGTGCCAGCAGGTCGACTAGCGACTCCTACGAG. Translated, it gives CASRSTSDSYE. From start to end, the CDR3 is CASRSTSDSYEQYF. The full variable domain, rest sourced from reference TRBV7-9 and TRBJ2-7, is DTGVSQNPRHKITKRGQNVTFRCDPISEHNRLYWYRQTLGQGPEFLTYFQNEAQLEKSRLLSDRFSAERPKGSFSTLEIQRTEQGDSAMYLCASRSTSDSYEQYFGPGTRLTVT.

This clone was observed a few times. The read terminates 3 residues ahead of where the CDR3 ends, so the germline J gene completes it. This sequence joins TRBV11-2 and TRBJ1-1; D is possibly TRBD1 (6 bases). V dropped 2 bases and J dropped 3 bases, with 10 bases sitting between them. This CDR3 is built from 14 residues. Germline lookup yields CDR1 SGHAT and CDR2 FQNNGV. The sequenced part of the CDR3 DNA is TGTGCCAGCAGCTTACTTAAGGGGGACACTGAA. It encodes CASSLLKGDTE. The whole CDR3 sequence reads CASSLLKGDTEAFF.

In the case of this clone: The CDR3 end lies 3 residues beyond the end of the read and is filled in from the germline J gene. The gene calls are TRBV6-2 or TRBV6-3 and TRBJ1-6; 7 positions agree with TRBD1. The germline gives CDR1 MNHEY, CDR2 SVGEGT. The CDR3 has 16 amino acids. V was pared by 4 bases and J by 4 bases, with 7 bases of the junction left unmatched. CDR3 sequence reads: CASSLPTGQYNSPLHF. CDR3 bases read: TGTGCCAGCAGTTTACCGACGGGACAGTATAATTCACCC.